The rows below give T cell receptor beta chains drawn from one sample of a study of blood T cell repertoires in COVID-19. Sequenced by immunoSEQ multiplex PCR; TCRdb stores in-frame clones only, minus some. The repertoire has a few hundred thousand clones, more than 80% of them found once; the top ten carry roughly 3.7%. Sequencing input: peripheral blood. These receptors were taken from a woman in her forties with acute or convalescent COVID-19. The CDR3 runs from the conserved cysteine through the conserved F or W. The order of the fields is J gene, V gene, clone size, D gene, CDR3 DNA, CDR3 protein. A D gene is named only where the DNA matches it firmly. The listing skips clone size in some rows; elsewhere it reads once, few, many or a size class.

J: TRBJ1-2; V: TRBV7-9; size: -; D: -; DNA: TGTGCCAGCAGCTTATATTACAGTCCTTATGGCTACACCTTC; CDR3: CASSLYYSPYGYTF
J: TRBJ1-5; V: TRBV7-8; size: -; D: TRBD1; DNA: TGTGCCAGCAGCTCGGGACAGGGGAATCAGCCCCAGCATTTT; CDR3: CASSSGQGNQPQHF
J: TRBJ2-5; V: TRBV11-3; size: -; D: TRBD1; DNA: TGTGCCAGCAGCTTAGATTCAGGGGGCGGTGAGACCCAGTACTTC; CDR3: CASSLDSGGGETQYF
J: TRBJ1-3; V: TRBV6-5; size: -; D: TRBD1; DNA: TGTGCCAGCAGGGGACAGGGAGCCGGAAACACCATATATTTT; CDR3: CASRGQGAGNTIYF
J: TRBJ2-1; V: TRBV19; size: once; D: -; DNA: TGTGCCAGTAAAAAAACGAGCTCCTACAATGAGCAGTTCTTC; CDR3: CASKKTSSYNEQFF
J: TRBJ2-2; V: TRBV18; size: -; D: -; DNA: TGTGCCAGCTCACCAGCTACCGCGCCCGGGGAGCTGTTTTTT; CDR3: CASSPATAPGELFF
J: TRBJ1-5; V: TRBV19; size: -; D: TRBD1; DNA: TGTGCCAGTAAGGGACAGGTTTATAGCAATCAGCCCCAGCATTTT; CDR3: CASKGQVYSNQPQHF
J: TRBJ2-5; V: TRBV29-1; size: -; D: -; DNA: TGCAGCGTTGATAGCGTTGAGACCCAGTACTTC; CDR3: CSVDSVETQYF
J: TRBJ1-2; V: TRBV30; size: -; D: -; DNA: TGTGCCTGGAATCATCTTGGGGTAGCGGGAGGCTACACCTTC; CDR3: CAWNHLGVAGGYTF
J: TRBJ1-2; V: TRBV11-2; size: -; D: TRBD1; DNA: TGTGCCAGCAGCTTAGTTAAGGGACAGGGGAGGACGAACTATGGCTACACCTTC; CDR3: CASSLVKGQGRTNYGYTF
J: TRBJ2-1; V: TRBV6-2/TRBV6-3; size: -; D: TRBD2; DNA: TGTGCCAGCAGTTCGTTCCTCCCTCTGCGGGGGGCTTACAATGAGCAGTTCTTC; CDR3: CASSSFLPLRGAYNEQFF
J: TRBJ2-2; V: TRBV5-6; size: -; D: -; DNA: TGTGCCAGCAGCTTGGCCGGGGGATTCGGGGAGCTGTTTTTT; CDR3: CASSLAGGFGELFF
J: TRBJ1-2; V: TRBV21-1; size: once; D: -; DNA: TGTGCCAGCCCCCCCGGGACAGCTAACTATGGCTACACCTTC; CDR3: CASPPGTANYGYTF
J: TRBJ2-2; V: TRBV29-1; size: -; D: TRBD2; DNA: TGCAGCGTCGCCATAGGGTTAGTAGCGGGGCCGTCGGACACCGGGGAGCTGTTTTTT; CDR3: CSVAIGLVAGPSDTGELFF
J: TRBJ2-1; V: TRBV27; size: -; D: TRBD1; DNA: TGTGCCAGCAGTTCCCCCGGGACAGGGGGTAATGAGCAGTTCTTC; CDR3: CASSSPGTGGNEQFF
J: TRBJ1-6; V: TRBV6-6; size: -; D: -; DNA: TGTGCCAGCAGTCTTACCCTTAGCTCCTATAATTCACCCCTCCACTTT; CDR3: CASSLTLSSYNSPLHF
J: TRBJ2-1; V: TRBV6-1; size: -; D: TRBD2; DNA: TGTGCCAGCAGTGAACAGCGGGGGGGATACAATGAGCAGTTCTTC; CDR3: CASSEQRGGYNEQFF
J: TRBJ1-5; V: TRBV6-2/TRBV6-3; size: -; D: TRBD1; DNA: TGTGCCAGCAGTTGGGGGACAGATAGCAATCAGCCCCAGCATTTT; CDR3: CASSWGTDSNQPQHF
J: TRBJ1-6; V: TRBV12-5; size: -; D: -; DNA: TGTGCTAGTGGTTTGGTAGGGGGAGGGTCACCCCTCCACTTT; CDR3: CASGLVGGGSPLHF
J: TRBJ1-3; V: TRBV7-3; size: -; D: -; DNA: TGTGCCAGCAGCTTACATCCAGGCTCTGGAAACACCATATATTTT; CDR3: CASSLHPGSGNTIYF
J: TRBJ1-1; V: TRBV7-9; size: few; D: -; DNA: TGTGCCAGCAGCTTGGCAATTCTGAACACTGAAGCTTTCTTT; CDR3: CASSLAILNTEAFF
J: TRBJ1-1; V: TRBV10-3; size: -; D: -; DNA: TGTGCCATCAGTGAGTCGAGCCAACCGAACACTGAAGCTTTCTTT; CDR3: CAISESSQPNTEAFF
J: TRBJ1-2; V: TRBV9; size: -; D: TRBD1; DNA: TGTGCCAGCAGCGACAGGGGTGACTATGGCTACACCTTC; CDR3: CASSDRGDYGYTF
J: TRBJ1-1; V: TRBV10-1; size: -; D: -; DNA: TGCGCCAGCAGTGCAGGGATGAACACTGAAGCTTTCTTT; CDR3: CASSAGMNTEAFF
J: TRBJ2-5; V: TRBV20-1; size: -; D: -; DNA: TGCAGTGCTAGTCCGGGGGGACAAGGGGAGACCCAGTACTTC; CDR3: CSASPGGQGETQYF
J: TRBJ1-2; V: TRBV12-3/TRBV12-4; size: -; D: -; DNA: TGTGCCAGCAGTTTTCAGGGGCCCGCCCGCTACACCTTC; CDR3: CASSFQGPARYTF
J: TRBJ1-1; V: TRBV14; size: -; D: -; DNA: TGTGCCAGCAGCCAAGTAACCGGTGCTTTCTTT; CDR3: CASSQVTGAFF
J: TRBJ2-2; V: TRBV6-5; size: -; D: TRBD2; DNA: TGTGCCAGCAAGACTAGCCTGTACCTCACCGGGGAGCTGTTTTTT; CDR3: CASKTSLYLTGELFF
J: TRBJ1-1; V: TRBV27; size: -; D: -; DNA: TGTGCCACCTCTCCGGGATCCTTCACTGAAGCTTTCTTT; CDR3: CATSPGSFTEAFF
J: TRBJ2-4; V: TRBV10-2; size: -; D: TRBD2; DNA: TGCGCCAGCAGGGCGGGGGGAAACATTCAGTACTTC; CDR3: CASRAGGNIQYF
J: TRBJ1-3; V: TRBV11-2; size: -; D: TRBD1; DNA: TGTGCCAGCAGCCCCAGGGGGAATGGTGGAAACACCATATATTTT; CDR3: CASSPRGNGGNTIYF
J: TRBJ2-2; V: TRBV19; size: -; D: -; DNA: TGTGCCAGTAATAGGCTAGCCGACGGGGAGCTGTTTTTT; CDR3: CASNRLADGELFF
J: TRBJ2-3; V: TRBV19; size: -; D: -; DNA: TGTGCCAGTGAAAATTTCCGGGACACTCGATCTAGCACAGATACGCAGTATTTT; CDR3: CASENFRDTRSSTDTQYF
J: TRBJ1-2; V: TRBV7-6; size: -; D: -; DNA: TGTGCCAGCAGCCTAAGGCCCGACAGTAACTATGGCTACACCTTC; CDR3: CASSLRPDSNYGYTF
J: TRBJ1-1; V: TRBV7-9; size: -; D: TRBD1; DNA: TGTGCCAGCAGCTCGGGACAGGGAGAGGGGAATGAAGCTTTCTTT; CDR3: CASSSGQGEGNEAFF
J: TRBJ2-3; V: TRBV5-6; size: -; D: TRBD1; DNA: TGTGCCAGCAGCTTCCGACAGGGCGAGCAGTATTTT; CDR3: CASSFRQGEQYF
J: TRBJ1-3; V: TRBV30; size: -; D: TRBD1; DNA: TGTGCCTGGAGGACAGGGGCCTCTGGAAACACCATATATTTT; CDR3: CAWRTGASGNTIYF
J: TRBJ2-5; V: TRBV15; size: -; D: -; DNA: TGTGCCACCAGCAAAGGGGCTTCCAGGGAGACCCAGTACTTC; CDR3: CATSKGASRETQYF
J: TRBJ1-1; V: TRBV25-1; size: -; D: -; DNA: TGTGCCAGCAGTGAATTCTTCACTGGGGCCATGAACACTGAAGCTTTCTTT; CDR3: CASSEFFTGAMNTEAFF
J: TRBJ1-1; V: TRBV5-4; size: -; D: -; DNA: TGTGCCAGCAGCTTCCGACTGGGCACTGAAGCTTTCTTT; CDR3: CASSFRLGTEAFF
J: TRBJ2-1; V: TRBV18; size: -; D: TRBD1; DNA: TGTGCCAGCTCACCTTCGGGACAGGGCTACAATGAGCAGTTCTTC; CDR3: CASSPSGQGYNEQFF
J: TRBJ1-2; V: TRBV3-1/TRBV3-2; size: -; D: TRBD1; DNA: TGTGCCAGCAGTTCCCAGGGGGCTTACGGCTACACCTTC; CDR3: CASSSQGAYGYTF
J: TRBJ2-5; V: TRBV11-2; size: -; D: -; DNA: TGTGCCAGCAGCTTAGATCAAACACGTGAGACCCAGTACTTC; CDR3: CASSLDQTRETQYF
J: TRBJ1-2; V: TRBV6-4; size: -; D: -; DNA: TGTGCCAGCAGTGTCAATCCCAGGTCCCCCCATGGCTACACCTTC; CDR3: CASSVNPRSPHGYTF
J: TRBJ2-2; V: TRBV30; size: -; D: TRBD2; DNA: TGTGCCTGCCCCCGGGGGGGCAACACCGGGGAGCTGTTTTTT; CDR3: CACPRGGNTGELFF
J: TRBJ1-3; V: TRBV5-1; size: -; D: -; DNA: TGCGCCAGCAGCCTAGAAGGGGAAGCTGGAAACACCATATATTTT; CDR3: CASSLEGEAGNTIYF
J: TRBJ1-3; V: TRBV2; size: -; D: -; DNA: TGTGCCAGCAGTGATTCTACAGGGAGAAACACCATATATTTT; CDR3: CASSDSTGRNTIYF
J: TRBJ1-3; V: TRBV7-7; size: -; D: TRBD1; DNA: TGTGCCAGCAGCTATATCTCAGGGAACCCGGGACAGGGGACATCTGGAAACACCATATATTTT; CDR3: CASSYISGNPGQGTSGNTIYF
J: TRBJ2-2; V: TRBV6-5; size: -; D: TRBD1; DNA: TGTGCCAGCAGTTACCGGACAGGGGGTTCCGGGGAGCTGTTTTTT; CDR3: CASSYRTGGSGELFF
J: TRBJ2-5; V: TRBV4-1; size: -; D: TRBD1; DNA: TGCGCCAGCAGCTCACGGACAGGGGAAGAGACCCAGTACTTC; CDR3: CASSSRTGEETQYF
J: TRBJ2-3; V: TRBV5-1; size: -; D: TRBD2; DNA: TGCGCCAGCAGCTTGGGGACTAGCGGGGGGGCCGGCACAGATACGCAGTATTTT; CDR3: CASSLGTSGGAGTDTQYF
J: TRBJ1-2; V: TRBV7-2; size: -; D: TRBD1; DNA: TGTGCCAGCACCCTTGTGACAGGGGTTAACTATGGCTACACCTTC; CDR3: CASTLVTGVNYGYTF